This T cell receptor beta chain emerged from a study of beta chain features in type 1 diabetes. As regards this clone: Its antigen remains unknown.

Study-wide findings and caveats: Type 1 diabetes patients had moderately but significantly shorter TCRB CDR3s in all four CD4+ subsets. Patients and controls would share equally any PCR tilt toward shorter templates.

This CDR3 is built from 15 residues. The J segment lost 6 bases and the V segment lost 6 bases, leaving 11 bases of the junction unmatched. Germline CDR1 KGHSH, CDR2 LQKENI. Of the isolated RNA, all was reverse transcribed, and so the sequenced material was expressed TCRB transcripts. Roughly 3.6 million reads per sample were averaged for naive, central memory and regulatory samples. Generated by immunoSEQ multiplex PCR, the TCRdb table keeps only in-frame clones and is missing some. The sample lists around 450,000 clones; roughly 10% were seen once. J is TRBJ2-4 and V is TRBV18; TRBD1 agrees at 7 bases. The sequence derives from a woman between 18 and 30 years old in good health. Sample: naive CD4+ T cells from blood. CDR3 bases: TGTGCCAGCTCGACCAGCACAGGGGTCGGAAACATTCAGTACTTC. Amino acids: CASSTSTGVGNIQYF. The variable domain in full, completed from reference TRBV18 and TRBJ2-4, reads NAGVMQNPRHLVRRRGQEARLRCSPMKGHSHVYWYRQLPEEGLKFMVYLQKENIIDESGMPKERFSAEFPKEGPSILRIQQVVRGDSAAYFCASSTSTGVGNIQYFGAGTRLSVL.